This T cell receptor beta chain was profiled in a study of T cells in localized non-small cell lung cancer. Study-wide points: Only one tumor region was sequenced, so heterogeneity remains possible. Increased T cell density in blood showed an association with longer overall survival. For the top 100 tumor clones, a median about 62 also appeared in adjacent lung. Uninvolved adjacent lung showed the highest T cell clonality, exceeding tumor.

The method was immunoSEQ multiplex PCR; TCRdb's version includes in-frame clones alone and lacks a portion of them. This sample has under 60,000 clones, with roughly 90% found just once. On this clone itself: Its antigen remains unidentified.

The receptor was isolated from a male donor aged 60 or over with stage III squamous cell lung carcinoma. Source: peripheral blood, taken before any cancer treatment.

CDR3 sequence reads: CASSIGGADYGYTF. The CDR3 bases are TGTGCCAGCAGCATAGGGGGCGCGGACTATGGCTACACCTTC. The chain couples TRBV4-2 to TRBJ1-2; 7 positions agree with TRBD1. Germline CDR1 reads LGHNA; CDR2 reads YNFKEQ. The CDR3 covers 14 residues. J lost 3 bases, V lost 5 bases, and 6 bases had no gene match.